The rows below give T cell receptor beta chains drawn from one sample of a study of shared clonotypes between healthy human individuals. Here immunoSEQ multiplex PCR was the method, and the copy in TCRdb shows in-frame clones only, minus some. The data show some 480,000 clones, with roughly 85% seen just once and roughly 12% held by the top ten. The material sequenced was PBMCs. All receptors derive from a woman aged 40 to 49 in good health. Some clones in this sample may be carry-over from other donors' samples. The CDR3 runs from the conserved cysteine through the conserved F or W. Each record gives: J gene, V gene, CDR3 protein.

>TRBJ1-5|TRBV2
CASSSDRHQPQHF
>TRBJ2-1|TRBV5-1
CASSRVLDWGNEQFF
>TRBJ1-1|TRBV7-3
CASSLTSQGPFMNTEAFF
>TRBJ1-2|TRBV20-1
CSARDNSGYTF
>TRBJ2-3|TRBV27
CASSPLRAGVLTDTQYF
>TRBJ2-3|TRBV30
CAWSPNSGGDTQYF
>TRBJ1-1|TRBV18
CASNLGMNTEAFF
>TRBJ2-2|TRBV27
CASSFRQGNTGELFF
>TRBJ1-3|TRBV7-9
CASSSGRSGNTIYF
>TRBJ2-5|TRBV5-4
CASSSPRTGRETQYF
>TRBJ2-7|TRBV28
CASSRGNEQYF
>TRBJ2-7|TRBV7-8
CASRRKIAGSSYEQYF
>TRBJ2-1|TRBV7-9
CASSLVTSVREQFF
>TRBJ2-3|TRBV9
CASRGTDTQYF
>TRBJ2-7|TRBV5-1
CASSLDNYGRQYF
>TRBJ2-7|TRBV5-1
CASSSTGGHYEQYF
>TRBJ1-1|TRBV28
CASSLWGGRMAEAFF
>TRBJ1-1|TRBV5-1
CASSYIRGNTEAFF
>TRBJ2-2|TRBV11-2
CASSIRLADTGELFF
>TRBJ1-3|TRBV5-4
CASSSGTGVSGNTIYF
>TRBJ2-5|TRBV23-1
CASSRVNSTQETQYF
>TRBJ2-7|TRBV4-3
CASSQEAGGRWEQYF
>TRBJ1-1|TRBV29-1
CSVEHRVGDTEAFF
>TRBJ2-3|TRBV18
CASSPLNQGGTDTQYF
>TRBJ2-1|TRBV15
CATSRDLLAGVNEQFF
>TRBJ2-1|TRBV5-1
CASSPGTGAIEQFF
>TRBJ2-1|TRBV28
CASRGAGGGSYNEQFF
>TRBJ1-1|TRBV19
CASSIGQVNTEAFF
>TRBJ1-2|TRBV28
CASHSPTYNYGYTF
>TRBJ2-7|TRBV2
CASSVAASYEQYF
>TRBJ2-2|TRBV30
CAFRGLAPGELFF
>TRBJ2-5|TRBV27
CASSLYSHRDGETQYF